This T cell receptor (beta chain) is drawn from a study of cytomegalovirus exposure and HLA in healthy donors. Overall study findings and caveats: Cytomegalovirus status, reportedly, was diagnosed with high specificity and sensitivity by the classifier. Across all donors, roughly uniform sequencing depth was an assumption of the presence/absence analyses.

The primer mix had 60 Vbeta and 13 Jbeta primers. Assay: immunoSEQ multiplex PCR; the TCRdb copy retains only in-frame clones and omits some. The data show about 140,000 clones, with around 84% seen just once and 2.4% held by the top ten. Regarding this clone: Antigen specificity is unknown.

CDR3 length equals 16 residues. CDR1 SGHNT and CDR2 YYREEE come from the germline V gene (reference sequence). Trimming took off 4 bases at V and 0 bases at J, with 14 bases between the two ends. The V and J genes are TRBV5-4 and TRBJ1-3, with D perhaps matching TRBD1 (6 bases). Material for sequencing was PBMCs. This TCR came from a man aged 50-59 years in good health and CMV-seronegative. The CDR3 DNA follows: TGTGCCAGCAGCCGGGCGGGGGGCGTCTCTGGAAACACCATATATTTT. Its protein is CASSRAGGVSGNTIYF.